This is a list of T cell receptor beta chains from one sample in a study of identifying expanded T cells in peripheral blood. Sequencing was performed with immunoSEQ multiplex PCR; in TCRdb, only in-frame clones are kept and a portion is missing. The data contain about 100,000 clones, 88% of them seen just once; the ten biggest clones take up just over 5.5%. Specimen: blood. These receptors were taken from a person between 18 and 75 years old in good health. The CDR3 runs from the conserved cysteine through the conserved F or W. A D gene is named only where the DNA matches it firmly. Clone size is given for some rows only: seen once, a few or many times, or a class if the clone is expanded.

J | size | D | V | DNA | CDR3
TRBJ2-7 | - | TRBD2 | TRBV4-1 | TGCGCCAGCAGCCAAGATCCCCCCGGACTAGCGGGAGCCTACGAGCAGTACTTC | CASSQDPPGLAGAYEQYF
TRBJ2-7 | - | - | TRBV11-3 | TGTGCCAGCAGCTTTCCAGGAATAGCCTACGAGCAGTACTTC | CASSFPGIAYEQYF
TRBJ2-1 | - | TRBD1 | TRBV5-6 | TGTGCCAGCAGCCGCCCGGCCACAGGGGGCCGGGGTGAGCAGTTCTTC | CASSRPATGGRGEQFF
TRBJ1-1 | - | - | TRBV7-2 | TGTGCCAGCAGCTTAGCATTCTACGGTAACACTGAAGCTTTCTTT | CASSLAFYGNTEAFF
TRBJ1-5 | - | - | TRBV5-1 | TGCGCCGGCAAAAGCTACCGGGACCCCGGCAATCAGCCCCAGCATTTT | CAGKSYRDPGNQPQHF
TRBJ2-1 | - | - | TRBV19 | TGTGCCAGTAGTACTATTCGCCAGGACCTGGGGTTTGCCTACAATGAGCAGTTCTTC | CASSTIRQDLGFAYNEQFF
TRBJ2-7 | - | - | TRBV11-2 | TGTGCCAGCAGCTTAGGGTGGGCCGGACAGACCTACGAGCAGTACTTC | CASSLGWAGQTYEQYF
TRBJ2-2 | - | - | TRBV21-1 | TGTGCCAGCAGCATACCGGGACAGGGTCCCGGGGAGCTGTTTTTT | CASSIPGQGPGELFF
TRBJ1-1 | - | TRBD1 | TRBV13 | TGTGCCAGCAGCTTAGCGACAGGGGGTCCTGAAGCTTTCTTT | CASSLATGGPEAFF
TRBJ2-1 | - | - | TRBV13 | TGTGCCAGCAGCTACAAAATTGCCGGTACCTACAATGAGCAGTTCTTC | CASSYKIAGTYNEQFF
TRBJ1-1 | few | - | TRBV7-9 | TGTGCCAGCAGCTTCTTGCAGGGTGGGGTTGACACTGAAGCTTTCTTT | CASSFLQGGVDTEAFF
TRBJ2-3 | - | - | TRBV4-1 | TGCGCCAGCAGCCAAGTTGTGACCATGAATGCAGATACGCAGTATTTT | CASSQVVTMNADTQYF
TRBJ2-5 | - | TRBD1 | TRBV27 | TGTGCCAGCTCCGGGACAGTCCAAGAGACCCAGTACTTC | CASSGTVQETQYF
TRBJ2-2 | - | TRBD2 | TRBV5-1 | TGCGCCAGCACCAAAGGGACTAGCGGGATTACCGGGGAGCTGTTTTTT | CASTKGTSGITGELFF
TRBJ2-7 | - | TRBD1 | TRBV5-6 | TGTGCCAGCAGCTTACCCGGGACAGGGACCTACGAGCAGTACTTC | CASSLPGTGTYEQYF
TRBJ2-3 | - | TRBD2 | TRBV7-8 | TGTGCCAGCAGCTCTAACGCAGCGGGAGGGGCCTATACGCAGTATTTT | CASSSNAAGGAYTQYF
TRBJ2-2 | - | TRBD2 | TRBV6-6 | TGTGCCAGCAGGGACTATCCGGGACTAGCGACCGGGGAGCTGTTTTTT | CASRDYPGLATGELFF
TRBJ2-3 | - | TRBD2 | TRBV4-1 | TGCGCCAGCAGCCTAACGGGGACTAGCGGGAGGTCAGATACGCAGTATTTT | CASSLTGTSGRSDTQYF
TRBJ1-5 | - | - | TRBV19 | TGTGCCAGTAGTACCCCGACAGAAGGATATAATCAGCCCCAGCATTTT | CASSTPTEGYNQPQHF
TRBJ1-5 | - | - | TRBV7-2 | TGTGCCAGCAGCTTAGATCATCAGCCCCAGCATTTT | CASSLDHQPQHF
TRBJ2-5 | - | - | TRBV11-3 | TGTGCCAGCAGCTCGCCTCAAGAGACCCAGTACTTC | CASSSPQETQYF
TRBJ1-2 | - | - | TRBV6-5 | TGTGCCAGCAGGAAGGGCTATGGCTACACCTTC | CASRKGYGYTF
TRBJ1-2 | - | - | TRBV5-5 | TGTGCCAGCAGCTTGGAGGGGCTGAGCTATGGCTACACCTTC | CASSLEGLSYGYTF
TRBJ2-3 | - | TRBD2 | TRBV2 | TGTGCCAGCGTAAGGCTAGCGGGGTTGTCAGATACGCAGTATTTT | CASVRLAGLSDTQYF
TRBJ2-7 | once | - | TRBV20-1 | TGCAGTGCTAGGTTAGGGTACGAGCAGTACTTC | CSARLGYEQYF
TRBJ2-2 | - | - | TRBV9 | TGTGCCAGCAGCCCTAGTGGTAGGGCCGCAGGGGAGCTGTTTTTT | CASSPSGRAAGELFF
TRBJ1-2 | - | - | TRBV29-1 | TGCAGCGTTGAAGATTCGGGCAGTCGGCATGGCTACACCTTC | CSVEDSGSRHGYTF
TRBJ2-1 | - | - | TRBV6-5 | TGTGCCAGCACCCGAATTGGGACGGATTACAATGAGCAGTTCTTC | CASTRIGTDYNEQFF
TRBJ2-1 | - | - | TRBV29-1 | TGCAGCGTTGAAGATACCAATGAGCAGTTCTTC | CSVEDTNEQFF
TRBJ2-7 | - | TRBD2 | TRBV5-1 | TGCGCCAGCGGAAAGACTAGCGAAACCTACGAGCAGTACTTC | CASGKTSETYEQYF
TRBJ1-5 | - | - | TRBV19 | TGTGCCAGTAGTATAGAAGGAGGCAAGGCCCAGCATTTT | CASSIEGGKAQHF
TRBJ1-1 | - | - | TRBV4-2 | TGTGCCAGCAGCCAAGAAGTACAGGGAGTCACTGAAGCTTTCTTT | CASSQEVQGVTEAFF
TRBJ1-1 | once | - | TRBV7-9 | TGTGCCAGCAGCTCGGGTGGGGCAGCGAACACTGAAGCTTTCTTT | CASSSGGAANTEAFF
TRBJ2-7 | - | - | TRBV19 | TGTGCCAGTAGTATACGAGGGCTGGCCTACGAGCAGTACTTC | CASSIRGLAYEQYF
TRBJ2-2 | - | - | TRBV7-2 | TGTGCCAGCAGCTTCTCCAGAATTAACACCGGGGAGCTGTTTTTT | CASSFSRINTGELFF
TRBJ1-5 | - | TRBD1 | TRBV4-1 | TGCGCCAGCAGCCAAATGGACAGGGGGCCAGGGATAGGAAGTCAGCCCCAGCATTTT | CASSQMDRGPGIGSQPQHF
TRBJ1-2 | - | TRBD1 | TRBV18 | TGTGCCAGCTCACCAGACAGGGACAATGGCCACACCTTC | CASSPDRDNGHTF
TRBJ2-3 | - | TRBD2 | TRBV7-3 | TGTGCCAGCAGTCCCGCCGGGACTAGAGGCACAGATACGCAGTATTTT | CASSPAGTRGTDTQYF
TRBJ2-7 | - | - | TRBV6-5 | TGTGCCAGCAGCGACAGGATATCCTACGAGCAGTACTTC | CASSDRISYEQYF
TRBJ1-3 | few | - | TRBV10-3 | TGTGCCATCAGCGCCGGAAGCTCTGGAAACACCATATATTTT | CAISAGSSGNTIYF
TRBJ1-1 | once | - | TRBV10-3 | TGTGCCATCGGCCGAATGAACACTGAAGCTTTCTTT | CAIGRMNTEAFF
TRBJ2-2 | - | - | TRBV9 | TGTGCCAGCAGCGTCTACACCGGGGAGCTGTTTTTT | CASSVYTGELFF
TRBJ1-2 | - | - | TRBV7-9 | TGTGCCAGCACCGTCGCCGGGGAGATGGACTATGGCTACACCTTC | CASTVAGEMDYGYTF
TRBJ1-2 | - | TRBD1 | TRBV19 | TGTGCCAGTAGTACTGCGGACAGGGGGCGGGATGGCTACACCTTC | CASSTADRGRDGYTF
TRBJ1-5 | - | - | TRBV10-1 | TGCGCCAGCAGTGAGGGTCCAATTAATCAGCCCCAGCATTTT | CASSEGPINQPQHF
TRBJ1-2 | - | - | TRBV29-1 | TGCAGCGTTGGAACCTCAAACGGCTATGGCTACACCTTC | CSVGTSNGYGYTF